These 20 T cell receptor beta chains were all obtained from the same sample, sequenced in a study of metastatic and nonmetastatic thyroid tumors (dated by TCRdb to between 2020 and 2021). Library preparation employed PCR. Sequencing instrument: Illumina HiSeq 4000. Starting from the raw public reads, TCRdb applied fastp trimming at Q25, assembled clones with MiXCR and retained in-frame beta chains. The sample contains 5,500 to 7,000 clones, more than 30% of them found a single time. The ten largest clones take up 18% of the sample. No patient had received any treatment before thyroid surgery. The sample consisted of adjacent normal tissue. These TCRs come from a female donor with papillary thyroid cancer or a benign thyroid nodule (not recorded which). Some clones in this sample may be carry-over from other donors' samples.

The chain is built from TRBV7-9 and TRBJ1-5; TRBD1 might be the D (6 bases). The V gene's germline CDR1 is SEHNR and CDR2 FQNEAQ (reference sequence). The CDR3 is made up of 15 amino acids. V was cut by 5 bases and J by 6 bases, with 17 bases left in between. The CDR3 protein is CASSQVSGGGQPQHF. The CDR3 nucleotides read TGTGCCAGCAGCCAAGTTTCCGGGGGCGGTCAGCCCCAGCATTTT. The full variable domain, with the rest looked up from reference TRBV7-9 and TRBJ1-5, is DTGVSQNPRHKITKRGQNVTFRCDPISEHNRLYWYRQTLGQGPEFLTYFQNEAQLEKSRLLSDRFSAERPKGSFSTLEIQRTEQGDSAMYLCASSQVSGGGQPQHFGDGTRLSIL.

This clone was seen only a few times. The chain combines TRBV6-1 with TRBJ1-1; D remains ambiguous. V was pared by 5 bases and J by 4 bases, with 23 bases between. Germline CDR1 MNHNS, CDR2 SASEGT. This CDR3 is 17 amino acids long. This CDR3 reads CASSPRQAGFFVTEAFF. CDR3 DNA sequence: TGTGCCAGCAGTCCCCGGCAGGCGGGTTTTTTTGTCACTGAAGCTTTCTTT.

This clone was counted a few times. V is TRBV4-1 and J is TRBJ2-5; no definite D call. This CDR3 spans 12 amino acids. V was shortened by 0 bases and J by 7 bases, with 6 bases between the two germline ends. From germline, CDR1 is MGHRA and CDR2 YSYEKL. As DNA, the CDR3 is TGCGCCAGCAGCCAAGATAAGGGGACCCAGTACTTC. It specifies CASSQDKGTQYF.

The CDR3 DNA reads as TGCAGTGCTAAAAAACAGGGGGCGTGGGGTGCCGACGAGAGGTACTTC. It translates to CSAKKQGAWGADERYF. This sequence joins TRBV20-1 and TRBJ2-7, with 9 positions matching TRBD1. V lost 4 bases to trimming and J lost 12 bases; unmatched junction nucleotides: 22. The germline CDR1 and CDR2 sequences are DFQATT and SNEGSKA (reference sequence). CDR3 size: 16 residues.

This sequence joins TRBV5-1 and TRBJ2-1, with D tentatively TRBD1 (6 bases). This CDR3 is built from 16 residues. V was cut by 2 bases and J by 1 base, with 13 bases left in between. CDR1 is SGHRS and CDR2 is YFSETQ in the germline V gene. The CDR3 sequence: CASSFSRGRSYNEQFF. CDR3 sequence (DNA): TGCGCCAGCAGCTTCTCCAGGGGCAGGTCCTACAATGAGCAGTTCTTC.

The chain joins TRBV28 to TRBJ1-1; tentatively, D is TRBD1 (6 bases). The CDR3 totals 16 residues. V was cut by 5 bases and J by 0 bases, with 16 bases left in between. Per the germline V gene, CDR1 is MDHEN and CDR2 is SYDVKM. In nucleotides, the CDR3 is TGTGCCAGCAGTACCCCACAGGGAGGGATGAACACTGAAGCTTTCTTT. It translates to CASSTPQGGMNTEAFF.

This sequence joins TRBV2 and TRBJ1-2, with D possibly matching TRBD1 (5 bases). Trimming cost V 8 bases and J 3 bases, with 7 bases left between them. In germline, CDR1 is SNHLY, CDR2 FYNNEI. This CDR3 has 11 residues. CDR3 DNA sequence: TGTGCCAGCGGGGCCTACTATGGCTACACCTTC. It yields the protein CASGAYYGYTF.

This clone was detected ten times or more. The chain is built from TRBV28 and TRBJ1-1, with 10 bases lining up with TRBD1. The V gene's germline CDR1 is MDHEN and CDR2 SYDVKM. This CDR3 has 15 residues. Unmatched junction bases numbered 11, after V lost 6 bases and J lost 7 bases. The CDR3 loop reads CASSHRSTGGREAFF. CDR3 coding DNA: TGTGCCAGCAGCCACCGATCGACAGGGGGCCGTGAAGCTTTCTTT.

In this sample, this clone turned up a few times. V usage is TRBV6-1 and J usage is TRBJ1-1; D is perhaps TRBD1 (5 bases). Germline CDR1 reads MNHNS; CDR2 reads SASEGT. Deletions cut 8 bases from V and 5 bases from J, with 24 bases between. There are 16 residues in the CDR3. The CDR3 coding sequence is TGTGCCAGCGGAGCCCGACGGGGGTCTTTGAGGACTGAAGCTTTCTTT. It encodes CASGARRGSLRTEAFF.

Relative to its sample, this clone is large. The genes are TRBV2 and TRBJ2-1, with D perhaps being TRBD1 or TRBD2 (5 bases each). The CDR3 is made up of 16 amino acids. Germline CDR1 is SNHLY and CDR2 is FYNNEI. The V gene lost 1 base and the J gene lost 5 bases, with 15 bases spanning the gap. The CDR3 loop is CASSEGLGTPDNEQFF. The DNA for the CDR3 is TGTGCCAGCAGTGAAGGCTTGGGGACCCCGGACAATGAGCAGTTCTTC.

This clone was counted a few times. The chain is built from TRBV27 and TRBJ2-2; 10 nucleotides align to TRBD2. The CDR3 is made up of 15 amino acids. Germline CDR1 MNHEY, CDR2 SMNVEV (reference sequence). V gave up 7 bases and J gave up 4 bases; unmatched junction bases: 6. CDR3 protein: CASTRLAGLTGELFF. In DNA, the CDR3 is TGTGCCAGCACTAGACTAGCGGGCCTCACCGGGGAGCTGTTTTTT.

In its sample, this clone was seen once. CDR3 DNA sequence: TGCGCCAGCAGGGCCGGGACAGGGATTACTAATGAAAAACTGTTTTTT. It is translated as CASRAGTGITNEKLFF. The V and J genes are TRBV5-1 and TRBJ1-4, with 9 nucleotides matching TRBD1. V trimming: 5 bases; J trimming: 2 bases; junction bases outside the gene matches: 7. There are 16 residues in the CDR3. The germline V gene encodes CDR1 SGHRS and CDR2 YFSETQ.

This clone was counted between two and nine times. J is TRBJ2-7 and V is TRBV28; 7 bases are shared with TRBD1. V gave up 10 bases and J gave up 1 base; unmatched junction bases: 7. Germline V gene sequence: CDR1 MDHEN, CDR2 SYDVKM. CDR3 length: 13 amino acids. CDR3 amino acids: CAIPDRASYEQYF. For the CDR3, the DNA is TGTGCCATCCCAGACAGGGCTTCCTACGAGCAGTACTTC.

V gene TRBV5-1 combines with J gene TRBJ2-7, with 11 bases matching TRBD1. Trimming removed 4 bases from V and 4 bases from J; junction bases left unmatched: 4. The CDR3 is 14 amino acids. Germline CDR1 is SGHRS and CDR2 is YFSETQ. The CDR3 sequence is CASSIGQGAYEQYF. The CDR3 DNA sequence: TGCGCCAGCAGCATTGGACAGGGGGCTTACGAGCAGTACTTC.

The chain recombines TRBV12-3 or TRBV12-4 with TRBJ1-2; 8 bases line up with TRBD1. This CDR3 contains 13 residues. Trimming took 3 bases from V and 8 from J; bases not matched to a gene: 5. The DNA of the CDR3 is TGTGCCAGCAGTTTCGACAGGGGTAACGGCTACACCTTC. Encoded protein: CASSFDRGNGYTF.

DNA of the CDR3: TGTGCCAGCAGTTCACGGGACAGGGTCGGGACTAGCGGGTCACTCTACGAGCAGTACTTC. Translating gives CASSSRDRVGTSGSLYEQYF. This chain joins TRBV28 and TRBJ2-7; 12 nucleotides match TRBD2. Trimming removed 4 bases from V and 3 bases from J; junction bases left unmatched: 19. CDR3 length: 20 amino acids. Germline assignment: CDR1 MDHEN and CDR2 SYDVKM.

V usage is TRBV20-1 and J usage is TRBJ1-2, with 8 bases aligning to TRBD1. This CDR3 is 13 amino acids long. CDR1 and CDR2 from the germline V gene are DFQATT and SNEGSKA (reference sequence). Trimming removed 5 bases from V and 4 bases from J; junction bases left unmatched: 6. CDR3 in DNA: TGCAGTGCTGTCCCGGGACAGGTCTATGGCTACACCTTC. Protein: CSAVPGQVYGYTF.

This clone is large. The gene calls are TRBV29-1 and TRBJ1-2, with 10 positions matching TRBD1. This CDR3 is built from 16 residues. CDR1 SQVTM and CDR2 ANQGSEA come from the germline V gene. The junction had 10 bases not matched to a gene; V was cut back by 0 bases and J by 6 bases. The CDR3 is CSVEDLGTGVMHGYTF. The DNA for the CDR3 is TGCAGCGTTGAAGATCTGGGGACAGGGGTAATGCATGGCTACACCTTC.

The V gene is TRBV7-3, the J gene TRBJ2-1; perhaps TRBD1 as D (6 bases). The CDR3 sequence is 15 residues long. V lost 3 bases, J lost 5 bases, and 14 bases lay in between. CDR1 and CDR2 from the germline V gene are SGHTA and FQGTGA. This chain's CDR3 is CASSLTGTPNNEQFF. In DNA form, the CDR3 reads TGTGCCAGCAGCTTGACCGGGACACCGAACAATGAGCAGTTCTTC.

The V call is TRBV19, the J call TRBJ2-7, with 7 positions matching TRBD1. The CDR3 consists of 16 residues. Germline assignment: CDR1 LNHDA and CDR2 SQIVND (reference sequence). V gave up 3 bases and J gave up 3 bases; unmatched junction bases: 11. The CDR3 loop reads CASSISRGRGIYEQYF. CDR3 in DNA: TGTGCCAGTAGTATCAGCCGGGGCAGGGGGATCTACGAGCAGTACTTC.